These 25 T cell receptor beta chains were all obtained from the same sample, sequenced in a study of post-analysis software for immune sequencing data. Study conclusions and caveats: The five TRBV segments detected at higher frequency in patients than in controls included TRBV5-6, TRBV5-1 and TRBV20-1.

These receptors lack a known antigen. The TCR beta cDNA libraries carried unique molecular identifiers. TCRdb independently ran MiXCR on the PCR reads; one entry per CDR3 protein. The data show 380,000 or so distinct CDR3 sequences, around 37% seen once. The material sequenced was blood. These receptors all come from a girl aged 10 to 17 with multiple sclerosis.

The V and J genes are TRBV20-1 and TRBJ2-1, with 11 bases that match TRBD2. There are 14 residues in the CDR3. Unmatched junction bases numbered 4, after V lost 6 bases and J lost 3 bases. Germline CDR1 DFQATT, CDR2 SNEGSKA (reference sequence). The CDR3: CSAATSGSYNEQFF. The DNA for the CDR3 is TGCAGTGCCGCAACTAGCGGGAGCTACAATGAGCAGTTCTTC.

This clonotype was detected only a few times. DNA for the CDR3: TGTGCCAGCAGTTTGGGTCGATTACGGGAGCAGTACTTC. Translating gives CASSLGRLREQYF. The chain joins TRBV12-3 or TRBV12-4 to TRBJ2-7, with D unclear. The CDR3 covers 13 residues. The V end was cut by 3 bases, the J end by 7 bases, with 13 bases between.

The chain carries TRBV12-3 or TRBV12-4 and TRBJ2-4; D not certain. V lost 6 bases, J lost 0 bases, and 21 bases lay in between. CDR3 length: 18 amino acids. CDR3 nucleotide sequence: TGTGCCAGCAGAGAAGAGACTCCTACATCCCTAGCCAAAAACATTCAGTACTTC. It codes for CASREETPTSLAKNIQYF.

This clonotype was observed many times. V and J are TRBV29-1 and TRBJ2-1; perhaps TRBD1 as D (6 bases). Trimming took 7 bases from V and 7 from J, leaving 11 bases between them. The CDR3 loop spans 11 amino acids. Germline values: CDR1 SQVTM, CDR2 ANQGSEA. CDR3 DNA sequence: TGCAGCGCGCGAGGGACAAATGAGCAGTTCTTC. Its translation: CSARGTNEQFF.

V gene TRBV6-1 combines with J gene TRBJ1-5; D uncertain. This CDR3 spans 13 amino acids. Trimming pared 5 bases from V and 4 bases from J, leaving 9 bases between. The V gene's germline CDR1 is MNHNS and CDR2 SASEGT. DNA of the CDR3: TGTGCCAGCAGTCCCGGGATAAATCAGCCCCAGCATTTT. Translated: CASSPGINQPQHF.

The chain is built from TRBV7-2 and TRBJ1-2, with a weak D call TRBD1 (5 bases). V lost 3 bases and J 0 bases, leaving 14 bases between the germline ends. Germline-derived CDR1 and CDR2 are SGHTA and FQGNSA. This CDR3 is 16 amino acids long. CDR3 in DNA: TGTGCCAGCAGCTTGGCCCAGGGACCTTCTAACTATGGCTACACCTTC. Translating gives CASSLAQGPSNYGYTF.

The chain uses TRBV12-3 or TRBV12-4 and TRBJ2-7; D might be TRBD1 or TRBD2, each matching 6 bases. Trimming pared 0 bases from V and 3 bases from J, leaving 12 bases between. The CDR3 covers 15 residues. The CDR3 DNA reads as TGTGCCAGCAGTTTAGCTGGGGGGCGAAACTACGAGCAGTACTTC. It encodes CASSLAGGRNYEQYF.

J is TRBJ1-5 and V is TRBV12-3 or TRBV12-4; D unresolved. V dropped 2 bases and J dropped 5 bases, with 10 bases sitting between them. The CDR3 totals 14 residues. CDR3 nucleotide sequence: TGTGCCAGCAGTTTATCCGCCGGGGATCAGCCCCAGCATTTT. It encodes CASSLSAGDQPQHF.

This clonotype was observed a handful of times. The chain joins TRBV12-3 or TRBV12-4 to TRBJ2-7; 10 nucleotides line up with TRBD1. CDR3 length equals 13 residues. V trimming: 5 bases; J trimming: 5 bases; junction bases outside the gene matches: 3. The CDR3 spells CASSRQGANEQYF. In nucleotides, the CDR3 is TGTGCCAGCAGTCGACAGGGGGCCAACGAGCAGTACTTC.

This clonotype has more than one count but fewer than ten. This chain joins TRBV4-1 and TRBJ2-1; 9 positions match TRBD2. The CDR3 has 16 residues. Germline CDR1 and CDR2: MGHRA and YSYEKL. The trim removed 3 bases at V and 2 bases at J, leaving 5 bases unmatched. CDR3 sequence (DNA): TGCGCCAGCAGCCAGCCGACTAGCGGACCCTACAATGAGCAGTTCTTC. Its translation is CASSQPTSGPYNEQFF.

This clonotype was seen more than once but under ten times. The genes are TRBV5-1 and TRBJ2-1, with D perhaps TRBD1 (6 bases). CDR3 size: 15 residues. Trimming took 3 bases from V and 7 from J, leaving 17 bases between them. Looked up from germline, CDR1 is SGHRS and CDR2 is YFSETQ. The CDR3 DNA sequence: TGCGCCAGCAGCTACCGGGACAAAGGTTGGAATGAGCAGTTCTTC. Translating gives CASSYRDKGWNEQFF.

The V gene is TRBV6-6, the J gene TRBJ1-5, with 9 bases identical to TRBD1. The CDR3 is made up of 16 amino acids. Losses at the gene ends were 2 bases for V and 5 bases for J; bases not matched to a gene: 7. CDR1 MNHNY and CDR2 SVGAGI come from the germline V gene (reference sequence). The CDR3 reads CASSYLGTGNHQPQHF. DNA of the CDR3: TGTGCCAGCAGTTACCTAGGGACAGGGAACCATCAGCCCCAGCATTTT.

The chain is built from TRBV3-1 and TRBJ1-1, with D unclear. V dropped 1 base and J dropped 1 base, with 10 bases sitting between them. The CDR3 is made up of 15 amino acids. The V gene's germline CDR1 is LGHDT and CDR2 YNNKEL (reference sequence). DNA for the CDR3: TGTGCCAGCAGCCAAGGTCAGCGTTCGAACACTGAAGCTTTCTTT. It codes for CASSQGQRSNTEAFF.

This chain links TRBV5-1 with TRBJ1-1, with D possibly TRBD1 on 5 matching bases. V dropped 6 bases and J dropped 0 bases, with 12 bases sitting between them. CDR1 and CDR2 (germline): SGHRS, YFSETQ. The CDR3 is 14 residues long. The CDR3 spells CASNSGLLNTEAFF. CDR3 DNA: TGCGCCAGCAACTCGGGACTTTTGAACACTGAAGCTTTCTTT.

This rearrangement joins TRBV20-1 to TRBJ1-1; D perhaps matches TRBD1 (6 bases). CDR3 length: 14 amino acids. V lost 4 bases to trimming and J lost 4 bases, with 16 bases between them. Germline V lookup: CDR1 DFQATT, CDR2 SNEGSKA (reference sequence). The CDR3 DNA is TGCAGTGCTAAAACGGGGGGGGCCTCCACTGAAGCTTTCTTT. It encodes CSAKTGGASTEAFF.

The rearrangement uses TRBV18 and TRBJ2-3, with 12 bases identical to TRBD1. Unmatched junction bases numbered 3, after V lost 3 bases and J lost 5 bases. CDR1 and CDR2 (germline): KGHSH, LQKENI. This CDR3 spans 15 amino acids. The DNA of the CDR3 is TGTGCCAGCTCACCGGGACAGGGGGCAAAAGATACGCAGTATTTT. Translated: CASSPGQGAKDTQYF.

This clonotype came up many times. The chain combines TRBV7-9 with TRBJ2-7; no clear D gene. This CDR3 has 15 residues. Trimming stripped 0 bases from V and 2 bases from J, with 11 bases between. Germline CDR1 is SEHNR and CDR2 is FQNEAQ (reference sequence). CDR3 region: CASSLAEGWTYEQYF. The CDR3 DNA sequence: TGTGCCAGCAGCTTAGCGGAAGGTTGGACCTACGAGCAGTACTTC.

The CDR3 region has the DNA TGTGCCAGCAGCCCCGACAGGAAAAGCGCTGAAGCTTTCTTT. Translating it yields CASSPDRKSAEAFF. V and J are TRBV5-5 and TRBJ1-1; D possibly corresponds to TRBD1 (6 bases). V dropped 4 bases and J dropped 6 bases, with 16 bases sitting between them. This CDR3 is built from 14 residues. The germline V gene has CDR1 SGHKS and CDR2 YYEKEE (reference sequence).

The rearrangement links TRBV27 to TRBJ2-5, with D tentatively TRBD2 (5 bases). Germline CDR1 and CDR2: MNHEY and SMNVEV (reference sequence). The V end was cut by 6 bases, the J end by 1 base, with 9 bases between. CDR3 size: 13 residues. The CDR3 is CASRRGRQETQYF. CDR3 nucleotide sequence: TGTGCCAGCAGACGGGGTCGCCAAGAGACCCAGTACTTC.

J is TRBJ2-3 and V is TRBV5-1, with D tentatively TRBD1 or TRBD2 (6 bases each). The CDR3 consists of 16 residues. Deletions cut 0 bases from V and 0 bases from J, with 11 bases between. CDR1 SGHRS and CDR2 YFSETQ come from the germline V gene. The CDR3 protein is CASSLGPGASTDTQYF. The CDR3 DNA is TGCGCCAGCAGCTTGGGTCCGGGGGCGAGCACAGATACGCAGTATTTT.

This clonotype was seen a few times. The CDR3 coding sequence is TGCAGTGGCTTGACAGCAGTCAATCAGCCCCAGCATTTT. Translation gives CSGLTAVNQPQHF. This chain uses TRBV20-1 with TRBJ1-5; TRBD1 might be the D (5 bases). There are 13 residues in the CDR3. Looked up from germline, CDR1 is DFQATT and CDR2 is SNEGSKA (reference sequence). Trimming left V 7 bases short and J 3 bases short, with 13 bases between.

The rearrangement links TRBV18 to TRBJ2-3; tentative D call: TRBD2 (6 bases). V was shortened by 5 bases and J by 5 bases, with 8 bases between the two germline ends. The CDR3 contains 12 residues. Germline CDR1 is KGHSH and CDR2 is LQKENI. CDR3 bases: TGTGCCAGCTCAACGGGGGAAGATACGCAGTATTTT. Amino acid sequence: CASSTGEDTQYF.

This clonotype showed up just a few times. This chain uses TRBV7-9 with TRBJ2-5; D gene uncertain. V lost 6 bases to trimming and J lost 2 bases, with 13 bases between them. In germline, CDR1 is SEHNR, CDR2 FQNEAQ (reference sequence). There are 14 residues in the CDR3. CDR3 DNA sequence: TGTGCCAGCAGGTCGGGCACGTCGCAAGAGACCCAGTACTTC. It yields the protein CASRSGTSQETQYF.

V gene TRBV14 combines with J gene TRBJ2-5; tentative D call: TRBD2 (6 bases). Trimming cost V 1 base and J 2 bases, with 17 bases left between them. CDR1 SGHDN and CDR2 FVKESK come from the germline V gene. The CDR3 is 17 amino acids. The CDR3 DNA sequence: TGTGCCAGCAGCCAAGTCCCGTGGAGGGGAGGTCAAGAGACCCAGTACTTC. It codes for CASSQVPWRGGQETQYF.

This clonotype was observed a few times. The V and J genes are TRBV7-2 and TRBJ2-5; possibly TRBD1 or TRBD2 for D (6 bases each). This CDR3 spans 14 amino acids. Trimming cost V 2 bases and J 11 bases, with 18 bases left between them. Germline CDR1 and CDR2: SGHTA and FQGNSA. Here the CDR3 DNA reads TGTGCCAGCAGCTTAATCCCGACAGGAGGGGAGCAGTACTTC. This translates into CASSLIPTGGEQYF.